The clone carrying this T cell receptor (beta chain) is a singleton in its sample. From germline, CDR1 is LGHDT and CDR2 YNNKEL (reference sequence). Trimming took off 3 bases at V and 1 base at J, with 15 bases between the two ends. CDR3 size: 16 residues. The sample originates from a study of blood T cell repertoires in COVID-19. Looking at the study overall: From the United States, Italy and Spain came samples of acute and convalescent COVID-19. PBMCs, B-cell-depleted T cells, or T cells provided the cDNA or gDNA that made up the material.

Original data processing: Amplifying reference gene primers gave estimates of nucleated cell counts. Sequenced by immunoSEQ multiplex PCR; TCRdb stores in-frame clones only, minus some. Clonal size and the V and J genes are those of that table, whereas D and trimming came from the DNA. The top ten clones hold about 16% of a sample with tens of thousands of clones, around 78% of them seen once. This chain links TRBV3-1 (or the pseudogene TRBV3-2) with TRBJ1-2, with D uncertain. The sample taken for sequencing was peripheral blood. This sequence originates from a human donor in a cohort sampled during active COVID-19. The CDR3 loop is CASSQGPEAINYGYTF. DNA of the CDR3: TGTGCCAGCAGCCAGGGTCCGGAGGCCATTAACTATGGCTACACCTTC.